This section outlines one T cell receptor (beta chain) sequence together with its context. Its antigen is unidentified. The sample originates from a study of cytomegalovirus exposure and HLA in healthy donors. Study conclusions and caveats: By a later analysis, the bulk of CMV-associated TCR beta chains appeared HLA-restricted. Later work associated over 15,000 TCR beta sequences with HLA alleles at 0.05 false discovery rate. Researchers reported in a later analysis that common viral pathogens appeared linked to several top clusters.

Germline V gene sequence: CDR1 SGHTA, CDR2 FQGNSA. Trimming removed 5 bases from V and 6 bases from J; junction bases left unmatched: 5. This CDR3 comprises 16 residues. 13 Jbeta primers and 60 Vbeta primers were used for the PCR. Libraries were prepared by immunoSEQ multiplex PCR; TCRdb keeps only in-frame clonotypes and omits some of them. The profile covers roughly 140,000 clones, with about four fifths appearing a single time and just over 4.5% taken by the ten largest. The chain has TRBV7-2 and TRBJ2-2; TRBD2 matches 14 bases. The sequencing input was PBMCs. This sequence originates from a man between 35 and 55 years old in good health and CMV-seronegative. CDR3 bases: TGTGCCAGCAGCACCGGACTAGCGGGGGGTGCCGGGGAGCTGTTTTTT. Amino acid sequence: CASSTGLAGGAGELFF.